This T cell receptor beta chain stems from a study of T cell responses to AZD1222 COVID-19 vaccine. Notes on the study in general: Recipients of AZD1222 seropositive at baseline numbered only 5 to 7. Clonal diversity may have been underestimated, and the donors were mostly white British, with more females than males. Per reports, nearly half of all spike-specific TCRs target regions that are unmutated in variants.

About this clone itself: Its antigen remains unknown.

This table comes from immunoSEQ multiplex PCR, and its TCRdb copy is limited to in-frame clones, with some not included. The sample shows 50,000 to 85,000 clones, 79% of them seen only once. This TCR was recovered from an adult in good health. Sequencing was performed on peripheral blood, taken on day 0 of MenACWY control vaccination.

CDR3 coding DNA: TGTGCCTGGAGTGCGGGACAGTCTAATTCACCCCTCCACTTT. Translated: CAWSAGQSNSPLHF. The chain recombines TRBV30 with TRBJ1-6, with 7 bases lining up with TRBD1. There are 14 residues in the CDR3. Germline V gene data show CDR1 as GTSNPN and CDR2 as SVGIG (reference sequence). J gave up 6 bases and V 1 base, and 3 bases lay outside the gene matches.